This TCR beta chain was captured in a study of tissue T cells after allogeneic stem cell transplantation. The overall study: Before transplant, recipient-origin PBMCs were collected in about 5 GVHD patients.

Profiled with immunoSEQ multiplex PCR; TCRdb holds only in-frame clones, not every one. The sample gives approximately 6,100 clones, around 80% of which show up once; over 5% is in the top ten. Study results and caveats: Few T cell clones were shared across patients, but motif clusters showed tissue-specific shared signatures.

Note on this clone: Its antigen remains unknown.

Trimming pared 3 bases from V and 6 bases from J, leaving 9 bases between. Germline V gene data show CDR1 as SGDLS and CDR2 as YYNGEE. The CDR3 is made up of 12 amino acids. This sequence was found in a man aged 35-69 years who later had graft-versus-host disease after an allogeneic stem cell transplant. The specimen comprised blood, sampled before transplantation. This chain links TRBV9 with TRBJ1-2; D not certain. For the CDR3, the DNA is TGTGCCAGCAGCGACTACACTGATGGCTACACCTTC. It is translated as CASSDYTDGYTF.